A selection of T cell receptor beta chains follows, all from one sample in a study of T-cell memory formation after mild COVID-19. MiXCR, applied by TCRdb to the 5' RACE reads, yields one record per CDR3 protein. Of about 250,000 distinct CDR3 sequences in the sample, approximately 15% were seen once. The sequenced sample consisted of PBMCs or a T cell subset sorted from them (not recorded which). The source of these receptors is an adult woman who had mild COVID-19 (a few samples of this study predate the infection). Cell type and time point are not known. The CDR3 runs from the conserved cysteine through the conserved F or W. The D gene is left open where the match is weak. Clone size is not always given. Where it is, it says once, few, many or a class for expanded clones.

j_call d_call clone_size v_call cdr3_nt cdr3_aa
TRBJ2-7 TRBD2 . TRBV6-2/TRBV6-3 TGTGCCAGCACCAAATGGGCGGGAGTCTCGTACGAGCAGTACTTC CASTKWAGVSYEQYF
TRBJ2-4 TRBD2 . TRBV3-1 TGTGCCAGCAGCCAAGATGGGAGGGTAGCCAAAAACATTCAGTACTTC CASSQDGRVAKNIQYF
TRBJ2-7 . few TRBV3-1 TGTGCCAGCAGCCGCCGGGGTAACTACGAGCAGTACTTC CASSRRGNYEQYF
TRBJ1-1 . few TRBV12-3/TRBV12-4 TGTGCCAGCAGTCCCTCGACACAGATGAACACTGAAGCTTTCTTT CASSPSTQMNTEAFF
TRBJ2-1 . . TRBV24-1 TGTGCCACCAGTGATTTTCCCGGCAATGAGCAGTTCTTC CATSDFPGNEQFF
TRBJ1-1 TRBD1 . TRBV27 TGTGCCAGCGGCGGACAGGGGTTCACTGAAGCTTTCTTT CASGGQGFTEAFF
TRBJ1-1 . . TRBV12-3/TRBV12-4 TGTGCCAGCAGTTCACCCAGGTCTTCTTTTGAAGCTTTCTTT CASSSPRSSFEAFF
TRBJ2-7 . . TRBV24-1 TGTGCCACCAGTGATTCGGGACACCTCTCCTACGAGCAGTACTTC CATSDSGHLSYEQYF
TRBJ2-7 . . TRBV5-1 TGCGCCAGCAGCCGTACCGGGAGTCCCTCTTCCCTCAGTTCCTACGAGCAGTACTTC CASSRTGSPSSLSSYEQYF
TRBJ2-4 TRBD1 many TRBV20-1 TGCAGTGCTATAACCGGGACAGGAAAAAACATTCAGTACTTC CSAITGTGKNIQYF
TRBJ2-5 . few TRBV5-1 TGCGCCAGCGGGGTGGAGACCCAGTACTTC CASGVETQYF
TRBJ2-4 TRBD1 many TRBV24-1 TGTGCCACCAGTGATGGACTGGGACAGGTTCAGTACTTC CATSDGLGQVQYF
TRBJ1-5 . few TRBV9 TGTGCCAGCAGCGTAGGAGGCACTAGCAATCAGCCCCAGCATTTT CASSVGGTSNQPQHF
TRBJ2-1 TRBD2 . TRBV5-1 TGCGCCAGCAGCTTGGGGACTAGCGGGGGGAATTACAATGAGCAGTTCTTC CASSLGTSGGNYNEQFF
TRBJ2-5 TRBD1 . TRBV18 TGTGCCAGCTCACGACAGGGGGGAAGAGAGACCCAGTACTTC CASSRQGGRETQYF
TRBJ2-5 . . TRBV4-3 TGCGCCAGCAGCCTTGCCTCTGGACACCTATTGTACCAAGAGACCCAGTACTTC CASSLASGHLLYQETQYF
TRBJ2-7 TRBD2 . TRBV3-1 TGTGCCAGCAGCCAAGAAGCCGGGACTAGTTGGTCCTACGAGCAGTACTTC CASSQEAGTSWSYEQYF
TRBJ1-2 . few TRBV5-6 TGTGCCAGCAGCTCTGGCCGGTCAGGAAAAGGCTATGGCTACACCTTC CASSSGRSGKGYGYTF
TRBJ2-1 . few TRBV19 TGTGCCAGTAGGGCGGTGGGGGGTAATGAGCAGTTCTTC CASRAVGGNEQFF
TRBJ2-3 . . TRBV4-3 TGCGCCAGCAGCCCTCGCGCGGGAACTAACACAGATACGCAGTATTTT CASSPRAGTNTDTQYF